This is a list of T cell receptor beta chains from one sample in a study of T cells after posttransplantation cyclophosphamide. Sequencing used immunoSEQ multiplex PCR; TCRdb keeps in-frame clones, though not all of them. Of about 36,000 clones in the sample, around 80% were seen once. The material sequenced was CD4+ T cells sorted from blood, taken around 2,000 days after a stem cell transplant with posttransplant cyclophosphamide. Receptor source: a female patient aged 40-49 years who received an allogeneic stem cell transplant from a related donor, was CMV-positive, and had no GVHD. Some T cells may originate from the graft donor. CDR3s include the opening cysteine and the closing phenylalanine or tryptophan. A D gene is named only where the DNA matches it firmly. A row's size may be missing; if present it is once, few, many or a size class.

v_call,d_call,j_call,clone_size,cdr3_aa,cdr3_nt
TRBV5-1,TRBD2,TRBJ2-1,-,CASSAQVAGYNEQFF,TGCGCCAGCAGCGCCCAGGTAGCGGGTTACAATGAGCAGTTCTTC
TRBV28,-,TRBJ2-1,-,CASGFHHGGYNEQFF,TGTGCCAGCGGATTCCACCACGGGGGCTACAATGAGCAGTTCTTC
TRBV27,-,TRBJ1-1,-,CASSFTQGRRVATEAFF,TGTGCCAGCAGTTTTACCCAGGGGAGAAGGGTGGCCACTGAAGCTTTCTTT
TRBV5-1,TRBD1,TRBJ2-7,-,CASSLVGQGAYEQYF,TGCGCCAGCAGCTTGGTGGGACAGGGCGCCTACGAGCAGTACTTC
TRBV9,TRBD1,TRBJ1-6,-,CASSATGTGVSPLHF,TGTGCCAGCAGCGCGACCGGGACAGGGGTTTCACCCCTCCACTTT
TRBV7-9,TRBD1,TRBJ1-6,-,CASTETGGVNSPLHF,TGTGCCAGCACTGAAACAGGGGGCGTCAATTCACCCCTCCACTTT
TRBV6-1,TRBD1,TRBJ1-6,-,CASSGRQGNSPLHF,TGTGCCAGCAGTGGCCGACAGGGCAATTCACCCCTCCACTTT
TRBV7-9,-,TRBJ2-5,-,CASSLGFRGQETQYF,TGTGCCAGCAGCTTAGGGTTCCGGGGTCAAGAGACCCAGTACTTC
TRBV19,-,TRBJ1-5,once,CASSMAGNQPQHF,TGTGCCAGTAGTATGGCGGGAAATCAGCCCCAGCATTTT
TRBV7-9,-,TRBJ2-7,few,CASSPLYEQYF,TGTGCCAGCAGTCCCCTCTACGAGCAGTACTTC
TRBV4-1,-,TRBJ2-4,-,CASSPNTGPAKNIQYF,TGCGCCAGCAGCCCCAATACGGGTCCAGCCAAAAACATTCAGTACTTC
TRBV5-1,-,TRBJ1-4,-,CASRAGAGEKLFF,TGCGCCAGCCGAGCAGGGGCGGGTGAAAAACTGTTTTTT
TRBV5-1,TRBD1,TRBJ2-4,-,CASSLGDRVAKNIQYF,TGCGCCAGCAGCTTGGGGGACAGAGTAGCCAAAAACATTCAGTACTTC
TRBV18,TRBD2,TRBJ2-7,-,CASSRSSGGPHSYEQYF,TGTGCCAGCTCACGGTCTAGCGGGGGGCCTCACTCCTACGAGCAGTACTTC
TRBV7-2,-,TRBJ1-3,few,CASSLGVGRANSGNTIYF,TGTGCCAGCAGCTTAGGTGTGGGGCGAGCTAACTCTGGAAACACCATATATTTT
TRBV11-2,-,TRBJ1-2,-,CASSSLGQGHYGYTF,TGTGCCAGCAGCTCACTGGGCCAGGGGCACTATGGCTACACCTTC
TRBV28,-,TRBJ1-2,-,CASSLRSKGVRRGGYTF,TGTGCCAGCAGCCTTCGGAGCAAGGGGGTTAGAAGGGGGGGCTACACCTTC
TRBV7-2,TRBD1,TRBJ2-2,-,CASSEQGWAGELFF,TGTGCCAGCAGCGAACAGGGGTGGGCCGGGGAGCTGTTTTTT
TRBV19,-,TRBJ2-7,-,CASSNTESLREQYF,TGTGCCAGTAGCAATACAGAATCCCTTCGCGAGCAGTACTTC
TRBV9,TRBD1,TRBJ1-3,-,CASSAGQPDSGNTIYF,TGTGCCAGCAGCGCGGGACAGCCCGACTCTGGAAACACCATATATTTT
TRBV5-1,-,TRBJ1-1,-,CASSFTADRGNTEAFF,TGCGCCAGCAGCTTTACTGCAGACCGAGGAAACACTGAAGCTTTCTTT
TRBV7-2,TRBD2,TRBJ2-7,-,CASRPGLGFYEQYF,TGTGCCAGCAGGCCGGGACTAGGGTTCTACGAGCAGTACTTC
TRBV5-6,TRBD2,TRBJ2-3,-,CASSLELAASTDTQYF,TGTGCCAGCAGCTTGGAACTAGCGGCCAGCACAGATACGCAGTATTTT
TRBV4-1,TRBD1,TRBJ1-4,-,CASGSGQINEKLFF,TGCGCCAGCGGTTCGGGACAGATTAATGAAAAACTGTTTTTT
TRBV6-5,-,TRBJ2-2,-,CASSYSRGTGELFF,TGTGCCAGCAGTTACTCGCGAGGCACCGGGGAGCTGTTTTTT
TRBV28,-,TRBJ1-1,once,CASSYFLGGNTEAFF,TGTGCCAGCAGTTACTTCCTAGGGGGAAACACTGAAGCTTTCTTT
TRBV9,TRBD1,TRBJ1-4,-,CASSVETGVGEKLFF,TGTGCCAGCAGCGTAGAGACAGGGGTAGGGGAAAAACTGTTTTTT
TRBV4-1,-,TRBJ1-2,-,CASSPFDSYGYTF,TGCGCCAGCAGCCCCTTCGACAGCTATGGCTACACCTTC
TRBV12-5,TRBD1,TRBJ1-2,-,CASGLGTGGLDYGYTF,TGTGCTAGTGGTTTGGGGACAGGGGGCCTAGACTATGGCTACACCTTC
TRBV28,-,TRBJ2-7,-,CASRSARARDYEQYF,TGTGCCAGCAGATCCGCCCGGGCCAGGGACTACGAGCAGTACTTC
TRBV11-1,TRBD1,TRBJ1-1,few,CASSFTGGTEAFF,TGTGCCAGCAGCTTTACAGGGGGCACTGAAGCTTTCTTT
TRBV21-1,-,TRBJ2-7,few,CASSKVVTGLHEQYF,TGTGCCAGCAGCAAAGTGGTGACAGGGTTACACGAGCAGTACTTC
TRBV5-1,-,TRBJ2-7,once,CASSVGRDTNTYEQYF,TGCGCCAGCAGTGTGGGTAGGGACACCAACACCTACGAGCAGTACTTC
TRBV7-3,-,TRBJ2-2,-,CASSRGQNTGELFF,TGTGCCAGCAGCCGCGGACAAAACACCGGGGAGCTGTTTTTT
TRBV7-6,TRBD2,TRBJ2-3,-,CASSVLAGGLDTQYF,TGTGCCAGCAGCGTACTAGCGGGGGGCCTAGATACGCAGTATTTT
TRBV28,-,TRBJ1-1,-,CASRSQGDRNTEAFF,TGTGCCAGCAGGAGCCAAGGAGACAGGAACACTGAAGCTTTCTTT
TRBV7-3,-,TRBJ2-7,-,CASSFITGYEQYF,TGTGCCAGCAGCTTTATAACTGGCTACGAGCAGTACTTC
TRBV19,TRBD1,TRBJ2-7,-,CASSYRGIYEQYF,TGTGCCAGTAGTTACAGGGGGATCTACGAGCAGTACTTC
TRBV19,TRBD2,TRBJ2-1,-,CASSRSGTYNEQFF,TGTGCCAGTAGTAGGAGCGGGACGTACAATGAGCAGTTCTTC
TRBV15,-,TRBJ1-2,few,CATSRDPRGDYGYTF,TGTGCCACCAGCAGAGATCCTAGGGGTGACTATGGCTACACCTTC
TRBV11-2,TRBD2,TRBJ2-1,-,CASSILAGGLLYNEQFF,TGTGCCAGCAGCATACTAGCGGGGGGCCTCCTATACAATGAGCAGTTCTTC